Below, 7 T cell receptor beta chains from the same sample are listed, as sequenced in a study of blood T cell repertoires in COVID-19. Profiled with immunoSEQ multiplex PCR; TCRdb holds only in-frame clones, not every one. This sample has approximately 270,000 clones, with 80% to 90% found just once. Sequenced material: PBMCs or T cells enriched from blood (not recorded which). Source of these receptors: a woman aged 45-65 years who had recovered from COVID-19.

This chain connects TRBV27 to TRBJ1-1, with D unclear. V gave up 6 bases and J gave up 5 bases, with 19 bases separating them. The V gene's germline CDR1 is MNHEY and CDR2 SMNVEV (reference sequence). The CDR3 contains 15 residues. The CDR3 sequence: CASSDQSSRRTEAFF. The CDR3 region has the DNA TGTGCCAGCAGCGATCAGAGTAGCCGGAGGACTGAAGCTTTCTTT.

The chain is built from TRBV4-2 and TRBJ1-6, with 7 positions matching TRBD1. CDR3 size: 19 residues. CDR1 and CDR2 (germline): LGHNA, YNFKEQ. J gave up 7 bases and V 2 bases, and 17 bases lay outside the gene matches. The CDR3 DNA reads TGTGCCAGCAGCCAATGGGGCCCCCACACAGGGGACAAAAATTCACCCCTCCACTTT. Amino acid sequence: CASSQWGPHTGDKNSPLHF.

The rearrangement joins TRBV19 to TRBJ2-1, with 11 bases matching TRBD2. Germline trimming cut 3 bases from V and 9 bases from J; bases unmatched to any gene: 7. CDR1 and CDR2 from the germline V gene are LNHDA and SQIVND (reference sequence). This CDR3 comprises 15 residues. The DNA for the CDR3 is TGTGCCAGTAGTATTAGCGGGACTAGCGGCGGTGAGCAGTTCTTC. This translates into CASSISGTSGGEQFF.

J is TRBJ2-1 and V is TRBV28; D unresolved. The V and J ends lost 2 bases and 0 bases respectively, with 8 bases between them. This CDR3 is built from 15 residues. Germline values: CDR1 MDHEN, CDR2 SYDVKM. The CDR3 loop is CASSLALSSYNEQFF. The DNA of the CDR3 is TGTGCCAGCAGTTTAGCGCTTAGCTCCTACAATGAGCAGTTCTTC.

The chain links TRBV29-1 to TRBJ1-1; TRBD1 is a possible D gene (5 bases). The V and J ends lost 4 bases and 0 bases respectively, with 15 bases between them. Germline lookup yields CDR1 SQVTM and CDR2 ANQGSEA. The CDR3 is 15 amino acids. CDR3 sequence reads: CSVVQAGKLNTEAFF. CDR3 sequence (DNA): TGCAGCGTTGTCCAAGCAGGGAAATTGAACACTGAAGCTTTCTTT.

The rearrangement joins TRBV29-1 to TRBJ1-2; no reliable D call. With 2 bases removed from V and 8 bases from J, the gap between germline ends came to 15 bases. Germline-derived CDR1 and CDR2 are SQVTM and ANQGSEA. CDR3 length: 13 amino acids. CDR3 nucleotide sequence: TGCAGCGTTGAATTGGGCTCCGTTTGGGGCTACACCTTC. This codes for CSVELGSVWGYTF.

This clone came up once. This chain joins TRBV6-4 and TRBJ2-2; D might be TRBD1 (6 bases). The CDR3 is made up of 15 amino acids. Germline V CDR1 and CDR2: MRHNA, SNTAGT. Trimming removed 8 bases at V and 4 bases at J, with 17 bases between. The chain's CDR3 is CASRVQGKGTGELFF. The DNA for the CDR3 is TGTGCCAGCCGAGTCCAGGGGAAAGGCACCGGGGAGCTGTTTTTT.